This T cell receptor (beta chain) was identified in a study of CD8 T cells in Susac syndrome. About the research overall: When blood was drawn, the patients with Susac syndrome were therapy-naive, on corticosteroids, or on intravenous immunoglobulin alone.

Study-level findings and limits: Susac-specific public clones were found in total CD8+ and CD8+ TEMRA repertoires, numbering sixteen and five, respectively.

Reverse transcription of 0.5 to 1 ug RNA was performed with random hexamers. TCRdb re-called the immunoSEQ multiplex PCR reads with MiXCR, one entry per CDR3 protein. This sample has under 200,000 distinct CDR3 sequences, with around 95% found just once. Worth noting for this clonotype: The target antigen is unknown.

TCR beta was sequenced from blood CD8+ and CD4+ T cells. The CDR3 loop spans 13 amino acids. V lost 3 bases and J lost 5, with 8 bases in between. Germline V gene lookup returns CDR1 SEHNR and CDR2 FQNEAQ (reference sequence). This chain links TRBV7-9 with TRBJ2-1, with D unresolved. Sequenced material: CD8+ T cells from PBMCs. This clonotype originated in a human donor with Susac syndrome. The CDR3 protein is CASSFPRDNEQFF. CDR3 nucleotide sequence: TGTGCCAGCAGCTTTCCCCGGGACAATGAGCAGTTCTTC. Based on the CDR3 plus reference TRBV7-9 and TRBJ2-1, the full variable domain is DTGVSQNPRHKITKRGQNVTFRCDPISEHNRLYWYRQTLGQGPEFLTYFQNEAQLEKSRLLSDRFSAERPKGSFSTLEIQRTEQGDSAMYLCASSFPRDNEQFFGPGTRLTVL.